This TCR beta chain was identified in a study of cytomegalovirus exposure and HLA in healthy donors. Findings and limits, study-wide: Cytomegalovirus association was assigned to about 150 TCR beta chains.

The CDR3 spans 15 residues. From germline, CDR1 is SEHNR and CDR2 FQNEAQ (reference sequence). Trimming removed 2 bases from V and 6 bases from J; junction bases left unmatched: 3. This clone was seen only a few times. Its matching antigen is unknown. 60 Vbeta and 13 Jbeta primers were used in PCR. The table came from immunoSEQ multiplex PCR; TCRdb's copy has only in-frame clones and leaves some out. The table records some 170,000 clones, approximately 77% of them present only once. The chain has TRBV7-9 and TRBJ2-2; 10 bases match TRBD2. The receptor's source is a man aged 25-45 years in good health and CMV-seropositive. What was sequenced was PBMCs. The CDR3: CASSLTSGVSGELFF. The CDR3 nucleotides read TGTGCCAGCAGCTTAACTAGCGGGGTCTCCGGGGAGCTGTTTTTT. Combining the CDR3 with reference TRBV7-9 and TRBJ2-2 gives the whole variable domain DTGVSQNPRHKITKRGQNVTFRCDPISEHNRLYWYRQTLGQGPEFLTYFQNEAQLEKSRLLSDRFSAERPKGSFSTLEIQRTEQGDSAMYLCASSLTSGVSGELFFGEGSRLTVL.